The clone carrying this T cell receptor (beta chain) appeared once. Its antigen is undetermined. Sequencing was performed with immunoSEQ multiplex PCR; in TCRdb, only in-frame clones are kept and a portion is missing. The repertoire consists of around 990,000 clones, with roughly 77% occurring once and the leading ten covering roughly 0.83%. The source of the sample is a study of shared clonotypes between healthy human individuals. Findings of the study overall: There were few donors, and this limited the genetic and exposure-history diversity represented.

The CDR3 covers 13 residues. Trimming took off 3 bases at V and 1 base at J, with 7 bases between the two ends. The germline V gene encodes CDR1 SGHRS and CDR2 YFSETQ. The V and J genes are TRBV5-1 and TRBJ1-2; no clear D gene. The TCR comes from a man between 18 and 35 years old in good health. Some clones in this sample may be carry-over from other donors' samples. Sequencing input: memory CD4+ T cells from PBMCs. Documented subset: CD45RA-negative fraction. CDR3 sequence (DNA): TGCGCCAGCAGCTCGGGAGGTAACTATGGCTACACCTTC. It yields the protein CASSSGGNYGYTF. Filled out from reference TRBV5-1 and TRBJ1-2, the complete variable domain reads KAGVTQTPRYLIKTRGQQVTLSCSPISGHRSVSWYQQTPGQGLQFLFEYFSETQRNKGNFPGRFSGRQFSNSRSEMNVSTLELGDSALYLCASSSGGNYGYTFGSGTRLTVV.